This T cell receptor (beta chain) derives from a study of Graves' ophthalmopathy and Graves' hyperthyroidism. Study findings and constraints: Blood also carried most expanded thyroid clonotypes exceeding 0.001 frequency.

A diagnosis was made from clinical symptoms together with serum thyroxine, TRAb, thyroid ultrasound and orbital computed tomography. Turning to this clonotype: Its specificity is not known.

CDR3 regions of TCR beta were amplified from RNA transcripts. The first-round RT-PCR employed HTBI primers together with the Qiagen OneStep RT-PCR kit. A multiplex PCR was then performed as the second round. Each CDR3 protein gets one entry after TCRdb re-called the multiplex PCR reads with MiXCR. The table lists over a million distinct CDR3 sequences, less than 45% of them singletons. V was cut by 4 bases and J by 2 bases, with 9 bases left in between. Per the germline V gene, CDR1 is SGHVS and CDR2 is FNYEAQ. The CDR3 has 14 amino acids. The rearrangement joins TRBV7-6 to TRBJ1-3; D is unclear. The source material was peripheral blood or thyroid tissue (not recorded which). The TCR originated in an adult man with Graves' hyperthyroidism. CDR3 sequence: CASSYGRAGNTIYF. The CDR3, as DNA: TGTGCCAGCAGCTACGGGAGGGCTGGAAACACCATATATTTT. The full variable domain, rest sourced from reference TRBV7-6 and TRBJ1-3, is GAGVSQSPRYKVTKRGQDVALRCDPISGHVSLYWYRQALGQGPEFLTYFNYEAQQDKSGLPNDRFSAERPEGSISTLTIQRTEQRDSAMYRCASSYGRAGNTIYFGEGSWLTVV.